Listed below are T cell receptor beta chains from one sample, sequenced in a study of T cell responses to AZD1222 COVID-19 vaccine. Libraries were prepared by immunoSEQ multiplex PCR; TCRdb keeps only in-frame clonotypes and omits some of them. The sample includes about 66,000 clones, approximately 90% seen only once; the top ten take approximately 5%. The sample here was peripheral blood, taken 28 days after the second dose of the MenACWY control vaccine. These receptor sequences come from an adult who received the MenACWY meningococcal vaccine as a control. Each CDR3 is given with its conserved first and last residue. The D gene is left open where the match is weak. Clone size is shown for a subset of rows, as once, few, many or a class of expanded clone.

CDR3 | DNA | size | V | D | J | length
CASSSGLPGNEKLFF | TGTGCCAGCAGTTCCGGTCTACCCGGGAATGAAAAACTGTTTTTT | - | TRBV6-2/TRBV6-3 | - | TRBJ1-4 | 15
CASSSQGLSTDTQYF | TGCGCCAGCAGCTCACAGGGTTTGAGCACAGATACGCAGTATTTT | - | TRBV5-1 | - | TRBJ2-3 | 15
CASSVSVSLNTEAFF | TGTGCCAGCAGCGTAAGCGTCAGTTTGAACACTGAAGCTTTCTTT | few | TRBV9 | - | TRBJ1-1 | 15
CASSQDWPATFLSGNTIYF | TGCGCCAGCAGCCAAGATTGGCCAGCTACGTTTCTCTCTGGAAACACCATATATTTT | - | TRBV4-3 | - | TRBJ1-3 | 19
CASSFRQGRGYTF | TGTGCCAGCAGTTTTCGGCAGGGTCGTGGCTACACCTTC | - | TRBV28 | - | TRBJ1-2 | 13
CASSDRTTSNQPQHF | TGTGCCAGCAGTGACAGGACAACTAGCAATCAGCCCCAGCATTTT | - | TRBV2 | - | TRBJ1-5 | 15
CASSRDSGAETQYF | TGCGCCAGCAGCCGCGACTCAGGGGCAGAGACCCAGTACTTC | - | TRBV5-1 | - | TRBJ2-5 | 14
CSVGVGQETQYF | TGCAGCGTTGGGGTGGGGCAAGAGACCCAGTACTTC | - | TRBV29-1 | - | TRBJ2-5 | 12
CASSLSSGRGGYNEQFF | TGTGCCAGCTCCCTATCGAGCGGGAGGGGGGGTTACAATGAGCAGTTCTTC | - | TRBV18 | TRBD2 | TRBJ2-1 | 17
CASSTIQDYYSNQPQHF | TGCGCCAGCAGTACGATACAGGACTACTATAGCAATCAGCCCCAGCATTTT | - | TRBV23-1 | - | TRBJ1-5 | 17
CASSFGTGNQPQHF | TGTGCCAGCAGCTTCGGGACAGGGAATCAGCCCCAGCATTTT | - | TRBV5-5 | TRBD1 | TRBJ1-5 | 14
CASSLEEGSEAFF | TGTGCCAGTAGTCTCGAGGAGGGGTCCGAAGCTTTCTTT | once | TRBV19 | - | TRBJ1-1 | 13
CASSFPQDGTYEQYF | TGTGCCAGCAGTTTCCCACAGGACGGGACCTACGAGCAGTACTTC | - | TRBV28 | - | TRBJ2-7 | 15
CASSLLGGGNQPQHF | TGTGCCAGCAGCTTACTGGGGGGGGGCAATCAGCCCCAGCATTTT | - | TRBV7-8 | - | TRBJ1-5 | 15
CASSPPPEGALNTEAFF | TGTGCCAGTAGTCCACCCCCTGAAGGGGCTTTGAACACTGAAGCTTTCTTT | - | TRBV19 | - | TRBJ1-1 | 17
CASIGPGGGYTF | TGTGCCAGCATTGGGCCGGGCGGAGGCTACACCTTC | - | TRBV27 | - | TRBJ1-2 | 12
CASSQSALNTEAFF | TGCGCCAGCAGCCAATCGGCCTTGAACACTGAAGCTTTCTTT | - | TRBV4-3 | - | TRBJ1-1 | 14
CASSSLGLGLTNEKLFF | TGTGCCAGCAGCTCCCTCGGCCTCGGATTAACTAATGAAAAACTGTTTTTT | - | TRBV7-8 | - | TRBJ1-4 | 17
CASSGQGGNQPQHF | TGTGCCAGCTCCGGACAGGGAGGAAATCAGCCCCAGCATTTT | - | TRBV28 | TRBD1 | TRBJ1-5 | 14
CASSEGAGRINYGYTF | TGTGCCAGCAGTGAAGGGGCAGGTCGGATAAACTATGGCTACACCTTC | - | TRBV6-1 | - | TRBJ1-2 | 16
CASSRQPFNEQFF | TGTGCCAGCAGCCGACAGCCTTTCAATGAGCAGTTCTTC | once | TRBV7-2 | - | TRBJ2-1 | 13
CASSPDWNQPQHF | TGTGCCAGCAGCCCGGACTGGAATCAGCCCCAGCATTTT | - | TRBV6-5 | - | TRBJ1-5 | 13
CSVDSGQRNTEAFF | TGCAGCGTTGATAGCGGACAGAGAAACACTGAAGCTTTCTTT | - | TRBV29-1 | - | TRBJ1-1 | 14